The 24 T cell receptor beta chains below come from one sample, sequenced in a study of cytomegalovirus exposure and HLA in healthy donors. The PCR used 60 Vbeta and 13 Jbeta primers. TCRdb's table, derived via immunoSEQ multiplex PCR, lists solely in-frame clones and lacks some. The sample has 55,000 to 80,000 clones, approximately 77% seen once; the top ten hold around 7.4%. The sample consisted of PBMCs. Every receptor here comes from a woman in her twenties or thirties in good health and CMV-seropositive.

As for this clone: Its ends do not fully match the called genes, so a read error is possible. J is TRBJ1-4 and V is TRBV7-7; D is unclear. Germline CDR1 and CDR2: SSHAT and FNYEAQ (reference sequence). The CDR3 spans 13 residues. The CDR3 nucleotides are TGTGCTAGCAGTGGTTCGTTGAGTGAAAAACTGTTTTTT. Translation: CASSGSLSEKLFF. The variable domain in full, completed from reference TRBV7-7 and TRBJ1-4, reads GAGVSQSPRYKVTKRGQDVTLRCDPISSHATLYWYQQALGQGPEFLTYFNYEAQPDKSGLPSDRFSAERPEGSISTLTIQRTEQRDSAMYRCASSGSLSEKLFFGSGTQLSVL.

In DNA, the CDR3 is TGTGCCAGCAGTAGGGGGGGGATAGAAAAACTGTTTTTT. It encodes CASSRGGIEKLFF. The chain uses TRBV27 and TRBJ1-4; possible D gene TRBD1, 6 bases. The CDR3 runs 13 residues. Looked up from germline, CDR1 is MNHEY and CDR2 is SMNVEV (reference sequence). V was trimmed by 5 bases and J by 8 bases, leaving 12 bases between them.

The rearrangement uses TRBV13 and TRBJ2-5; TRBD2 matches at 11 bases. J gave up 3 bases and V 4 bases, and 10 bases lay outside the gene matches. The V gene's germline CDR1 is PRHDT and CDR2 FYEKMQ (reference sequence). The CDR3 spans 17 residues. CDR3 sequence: CASSSGLAEAGEETQYF. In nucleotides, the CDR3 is TGTGCCAGCAGCTCGGGACTAGCGGAGGCCGGGGAAGAGACCCAGTACTTC.

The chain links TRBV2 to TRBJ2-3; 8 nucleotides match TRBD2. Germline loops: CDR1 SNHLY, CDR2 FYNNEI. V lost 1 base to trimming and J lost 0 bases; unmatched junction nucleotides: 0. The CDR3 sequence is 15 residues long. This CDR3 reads CASSEGLASTDTQYF. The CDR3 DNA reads TGTGCCAGCAGTGAAGGACTAGCGAGCACAGATACGCAGTATTTT.

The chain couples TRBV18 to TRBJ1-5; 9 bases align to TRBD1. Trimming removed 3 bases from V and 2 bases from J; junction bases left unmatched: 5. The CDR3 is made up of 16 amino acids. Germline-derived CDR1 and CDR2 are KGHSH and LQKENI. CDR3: CASSPTGGDGNQPQHF. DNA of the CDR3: TGTGCCAGCTCACCGACAGGGGGTGATGGCAATCAGCCCCAGCATTTT.

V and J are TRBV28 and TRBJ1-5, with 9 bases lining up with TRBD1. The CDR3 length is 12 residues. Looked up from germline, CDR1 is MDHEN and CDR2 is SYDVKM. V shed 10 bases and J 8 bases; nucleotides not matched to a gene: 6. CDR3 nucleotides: TGTGCCACCGGGACAGGGATAGAGCCCCAGCATTTT. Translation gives CATGTGIEPQHF.

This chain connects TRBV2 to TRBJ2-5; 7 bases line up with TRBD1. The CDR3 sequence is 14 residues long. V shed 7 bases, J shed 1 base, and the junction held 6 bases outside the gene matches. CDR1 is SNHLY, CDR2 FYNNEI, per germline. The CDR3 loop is CASKRWDSQETQYF. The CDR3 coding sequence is TGTGCCAGCAAGCGCTGGGACAGCCAAGAGACCCAGTACTTC.

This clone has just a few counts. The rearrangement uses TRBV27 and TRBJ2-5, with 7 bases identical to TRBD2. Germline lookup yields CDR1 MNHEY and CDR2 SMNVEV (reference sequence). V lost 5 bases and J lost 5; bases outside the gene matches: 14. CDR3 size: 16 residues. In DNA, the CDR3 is TGTGCCAGCAGTCCCCAAGCTCAGGGAGGGCGGGAGACCCAGTACTTC. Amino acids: CASSPQAQGGRETQYF.

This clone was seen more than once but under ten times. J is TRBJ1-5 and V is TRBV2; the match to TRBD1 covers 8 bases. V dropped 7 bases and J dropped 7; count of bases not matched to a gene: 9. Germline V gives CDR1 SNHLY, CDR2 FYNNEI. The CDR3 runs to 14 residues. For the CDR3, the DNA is TGTGCCAGCACCTTGGACAGGGCTGGACAGCCCCAGCATTTT. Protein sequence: CASTLDRAGQPQHF.

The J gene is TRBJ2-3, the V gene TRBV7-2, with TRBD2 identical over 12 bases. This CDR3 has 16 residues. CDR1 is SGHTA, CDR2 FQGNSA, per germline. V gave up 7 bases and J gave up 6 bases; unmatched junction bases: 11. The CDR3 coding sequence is TGTGCCAGCACCTTCGATCTAGCGGGAGGGCAGGATACGCAGTATTTT. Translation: CASTFDLAGGQDTQYF.

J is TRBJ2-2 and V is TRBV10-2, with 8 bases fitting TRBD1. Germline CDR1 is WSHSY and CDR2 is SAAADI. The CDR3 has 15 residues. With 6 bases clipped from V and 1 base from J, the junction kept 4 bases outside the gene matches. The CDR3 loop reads CASRPTGGNTGELFF. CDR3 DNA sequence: TGCGCCAGCAGACCCACAGGGGGGAACACCGGGGAGCTGTTTTTT.

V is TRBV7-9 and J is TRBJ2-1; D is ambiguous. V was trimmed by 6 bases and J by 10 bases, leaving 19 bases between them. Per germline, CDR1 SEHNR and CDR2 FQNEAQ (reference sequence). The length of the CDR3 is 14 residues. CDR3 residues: CASSSPLGLKEQFF. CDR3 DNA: TGTGCCAGCAGTTCGCCTCTCGGGTTGAAGGAGCAGTTCTTC.

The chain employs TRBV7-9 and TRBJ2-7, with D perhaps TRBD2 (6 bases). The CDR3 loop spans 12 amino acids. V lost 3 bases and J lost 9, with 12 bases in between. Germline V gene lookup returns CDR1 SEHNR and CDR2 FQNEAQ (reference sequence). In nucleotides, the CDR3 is TGTGCCAGCAGCTTCTTCCGGGAGCTGCAGTACTTC. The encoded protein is CASSFFRELQYF.

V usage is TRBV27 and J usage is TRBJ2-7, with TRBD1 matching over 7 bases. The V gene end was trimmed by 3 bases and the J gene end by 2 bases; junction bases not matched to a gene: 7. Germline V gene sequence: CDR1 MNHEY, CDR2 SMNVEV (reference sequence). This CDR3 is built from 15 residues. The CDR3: CASSFSQGVTYEQYF. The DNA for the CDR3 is TGTGCCAGCAGTTTCTCCCAGGGGGTGACCTACGAGCAGTACTTC.

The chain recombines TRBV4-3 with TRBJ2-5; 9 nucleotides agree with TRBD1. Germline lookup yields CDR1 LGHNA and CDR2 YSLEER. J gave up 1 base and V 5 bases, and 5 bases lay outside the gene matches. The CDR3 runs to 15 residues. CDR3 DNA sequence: TGCGCCAGCAGCGAGACGGACAGGGGCCAAGAGACCCAGTACTTC. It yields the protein CASSETDRGQETQYF.

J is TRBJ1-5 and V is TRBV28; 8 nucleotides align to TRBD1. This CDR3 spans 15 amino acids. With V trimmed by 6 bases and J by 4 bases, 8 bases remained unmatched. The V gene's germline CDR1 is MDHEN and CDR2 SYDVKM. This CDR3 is CASRYRTGRNQPQHF. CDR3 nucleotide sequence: TGTGCCAGCAGATACCGGACAGGGCGAAATCAGCCCCAGCATTTT.

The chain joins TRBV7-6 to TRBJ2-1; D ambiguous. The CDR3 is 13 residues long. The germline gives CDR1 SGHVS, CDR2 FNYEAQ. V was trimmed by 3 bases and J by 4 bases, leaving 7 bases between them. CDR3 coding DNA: TGTGCCAGCAGCTTGACGGAGTACAATGAGCAGTTCTTC. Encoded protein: CASSLTEYNEQFF.

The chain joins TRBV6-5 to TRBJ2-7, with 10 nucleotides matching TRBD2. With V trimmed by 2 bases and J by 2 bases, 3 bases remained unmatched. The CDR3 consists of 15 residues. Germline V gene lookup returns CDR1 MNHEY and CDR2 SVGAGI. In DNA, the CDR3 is TGTGCCAGCAGTTACGGACTAGCGGTTACCTACGAGCAGTACTTC. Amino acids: CASSYGLAVTYEQYF.

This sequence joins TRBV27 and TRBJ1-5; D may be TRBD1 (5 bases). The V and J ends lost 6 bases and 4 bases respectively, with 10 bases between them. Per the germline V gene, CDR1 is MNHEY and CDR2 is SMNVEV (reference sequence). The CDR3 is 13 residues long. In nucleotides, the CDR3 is TGTGCCAGCAGAAGGACAATAAATCAGCCCCAGCATTTT. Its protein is CASRRTINQPQHF.

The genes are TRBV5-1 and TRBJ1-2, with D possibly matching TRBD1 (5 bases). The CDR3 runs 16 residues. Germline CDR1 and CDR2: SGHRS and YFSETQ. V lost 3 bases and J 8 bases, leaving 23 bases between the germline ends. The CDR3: CASSSGQGIDYNGYTF. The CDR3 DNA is TGCGCCAGCAGCTCCGGTCAGGGCATAGATTATAACGGCTACACCTTC.

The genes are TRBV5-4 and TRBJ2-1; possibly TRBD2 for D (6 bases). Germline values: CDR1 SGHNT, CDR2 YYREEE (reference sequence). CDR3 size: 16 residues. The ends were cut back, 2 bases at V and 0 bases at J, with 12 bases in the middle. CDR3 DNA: TGTGCCAGCAGCTTCGGAGGGTCGAGCTCCTACAATGAGCAGTTCTTC. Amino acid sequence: CASSFGGSSSYNEQFF.

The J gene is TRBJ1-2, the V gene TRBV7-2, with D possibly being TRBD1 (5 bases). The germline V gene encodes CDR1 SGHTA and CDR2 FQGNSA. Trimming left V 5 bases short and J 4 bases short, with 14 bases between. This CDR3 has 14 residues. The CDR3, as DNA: TGTGCCAGCAGCCCAGGAGGGGCTACCTATGGCTACACCTTC. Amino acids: CASSPGGATYGYTF.

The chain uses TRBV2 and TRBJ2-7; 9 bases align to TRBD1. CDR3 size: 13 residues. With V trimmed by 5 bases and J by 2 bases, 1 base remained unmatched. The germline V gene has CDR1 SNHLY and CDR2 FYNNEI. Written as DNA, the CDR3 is TGTGCCAGCAGTCGGACAGGGGCCTACGAGCAGTACTTC. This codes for CASSRTGAYEQYF.

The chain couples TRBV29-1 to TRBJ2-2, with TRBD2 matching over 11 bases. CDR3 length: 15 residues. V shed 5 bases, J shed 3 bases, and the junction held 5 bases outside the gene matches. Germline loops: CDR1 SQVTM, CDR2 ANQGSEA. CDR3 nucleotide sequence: TGCAGCGTTTCGACTAGCGGGAAAGACACCGGGGAGCTGTTTTTT. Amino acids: CSVSTSGKDTGELFF.